This T cell receptor (beta chain) was documented in a study of blood T cell repertoires in COVID-19. Study summary: COVID-19 samples collected from the United States, Italy and Spain covered acute and convalescent phases. T cells, B-cell-depleted T cells, or PBMCs supplied cDNA or gDNA.

Original methodology: For nucleated cells, counts were estimated from reference gene primer amplification. Assay: immunoSEQ multiplex PCR; the TCRdb copy retains only in-frame clones and omits some. V and J calls and clone size are as listed in that table; D and trimming were resolved from the DNA. The repertoire holds approximately 450,000 clones, with about 89% as singletons. The trim removed 3 bases at V and 7 bases at J, leaving 6 bases unmatched. CDR3 length: 14 amino acids. Per the germline V gene, CDR1 is GTSNPN and CDR2 is SVGIG (reference sequence). This chain links TRBV30 with TRBJ1-6; TRBD1 matches 7 bases. The sequence derives from a woman between 25 and 40 years old with acute or convalescent COVID-19. The sample comprised peripheral blood. DNA for the CDR3: TGTGCCTGGAGAGGGGGCGCATTCAATTCACCCCTCCACTTT. Its translation: CAWRGGAFNSPLHF.